The 25 T cell receptor beta chains below come from one sample, sequenced in a study of cytomegalovirus exposure and HLA in healthy donors. The PCR employed 60 Vbeta primers together with 13 Jbeta primers. Profiled with immunoSEQ multiplex PCR; TCRdb holds only in-frame clones, not every one. The sample comprises some 270,000 clones, around 90% of which are singletons, and about 1.5% rests with the top ten. The sample consisted of PBMCs. The receptors were gathered from a girl aged 2-10 years in good health and CMV-seronegative.

V gene TRBV6-1 combines with J gene TRBJ1-1, with D unclear. CDR3 size: 13 residues. V was shortened by 5 bases and J by 7 bases, with 14 bases between the two germline ends. Germline lookup yields CDR1 MNHNS and CDR2 SASEGT. The CDR3 region has the DNA TGTGCCAGCAGTTTTGTGGTTAGTCATGAAGCTTTCTTT. Translation: CASSFVVSHEAFF.

The V gene is TRBV12-1, the J gene TRBJ2-5; the D segment call TRBD2 is taken from the table without a DNA check. TRBV12-1 is marked as a pseudogene. CDR3 length equals 17 residues. This chain's CDR3 is CASSLVNSGGLLETQYF. As DNA, the CDR3 is TGTGCCAGCAGCTTAGTTAATAGCGGGGGCCTTTTGGAGACCCAGTACTTC.

V and J are TRBV6-5 and TRBJ2-7; 8 bases agree with TRBD1. V gave up 0 bases and J gave up 2 bases; unmatched junction bases: 6. Germline-derived CDR1 and CDR2 are MNHEY and SVGAGI. The CDR3 runs 16 residues. Written as DNA, the CDR3 is TGTGCCAGCAGTTACTCGTCGGCAGGGGGCACCTACGAGCAGTACTTC. Protein product: CASSYSSAGGTYEQYF.

The rearrangement links TRBV11-2 to TRBJ2-2; no reliable D call. The CDR3 has 13 residues. Germline V gene sequence: CDR1 SGHAT, CDR2 FQNNGV. The germline V and J ends were trimmed by 3 bases and 5 bases, with 7 bases remaining between them. CDR3 amino acids: CASSFSETGELFF. The CDR3 DNA is TGTGCCAGCAGCTTCTCAGAAACCGGGGAGCTGTTTTTT.

CDR3 protein: CASSQDGGQAGPSGNTIYF. CDR3 DNA sequence: TGCGCCAGCAGCCAAGACGGGGGACAGGCGGGACCCTCTGGAAACACCATATATTTT. The rearrangement uses TRBV4-1 and TRBJ1-3; 8 nucleotides match TRBD1. Germline CDR1 reads MGHRA; CDR2 reads YSYEKL. The CDR3 covers 19 residues. The ends lost 0 bases at V and 0 bases at J; junction bases unmatched: 10.

This chain joins TRBV12-5 and TRBJ1-1, with D hard to call. The CDR3 runs 14 residues. Germline CDR1 LGHNT, CDR2 FRNRAP. V shed 0 bases and J shed 3 bases, with 8 bases lying between them. The CDR3 bases are TGTGCTAGTGGTTTGGTATCCGAGGACACTGAAGCTTTCTTT. It codes for CASGLVSEDTEAFF.

The chain uses TRBV28 and TRBJ1-6; D may be TRBD1 (6 bases). Germline loops: CDR1 MDHEN, CDR2 SYDVKM. Trimming stripped 5 bases from V and 7 bases from J, with 18 bases between. CDR3 size: 16 residues. The chain's CDR3 is CASSITGLEMNSPLHF. The CDR3 nucleotides read TGTGCCAGCAGTATAACAGGGCTCGAGATGAATTCACCCCTCCACTTT.

The genes are TRBV5-1 and TRBJ1-4, with D perhaps matching TRBD1 (5 bases). This CDR3 is built from 15 residues. Germline CDR1 is SGHRS and CDR2 is YFSETQ. Trimming pared 0 bases from V and 8 bases from J, leaving 14 bases between. DNA of the CDR3: TGCGCCAGCAGCTTGGAGGAGGGGAATGGGGAAAAACTGTTTTTT. Protein sequence: CASSLEEGNGEKLFF.

This chain joins TRBV28 and TRBJ2-6; D perhaps matches TRBD2 (6 bases). CDR3 length equals 16 residues. The germline V gene has CDR1 MDHEN and CDR2 SYDVKM. With 5 bases removed from V and 2 bases from J, the gap between germline ends came to 13 bases. CDR3 in DNA: TGTGCCAGCAGTCCCCCCGGGGGTGCTGGGGCCAACGTCCTGACTTTC. This encodes CASSPPGGAGANVLTF.

Only one count was recorded for this clone. This chain links TRBV29-1 with TRBJ2-1; D remains unclear. Germline CDR1 is SQVTM and CDR2 is ANQGSEA. This CDR3 has 11 amino acids. Trimming took off 4 bases at V and 6 bases at J, with 7 bases between the two ends. CDR3: CSVVSPNEQFF. CDR3 coding DNA: TGCAGCGTTGTCTCCCCCAATGAGCAGTTCTTC.

The chain recombines TRBV12-5 with TRBJ2-7; no firm D call. The CDR3 consists of 13 residues. V gave up 1 base and J gave up 0 bases, with 4 bases separating them. Germline CDR1 and CDR2: LGHNT and FRNRAP. CDR3 sequence (DNA): TGTGCTAGTGGTTTGGGGGCCTCCTACGAGCAGTACTTC. Its translation: CASGLGASYEQYF.

V usage is TRBV4-2 and J usage is TRBJ2-1, with 7 bases that match TRBD1. CDR1 is LGHNA and CDR2 is YNFKEQ in the germline V gene. The length of the CDR3 is 12 residues. V shed 3 bases, J shed 8 bases, and the junction held 1 base outside the gene matches. This chain's CDR3 is CASSQGTDEQFF. CDR3 DNA sequence: TGTGCCAGCAGCCAGGGGACAGATGAGCAGTTCTTC.

This clone showed up just a few times. The rearrangement uses TRBV30 and TRBJ2-1, with 15 bases aligning to TRBD2. Germline CDR1 and CDR2: GTSNPN and SVGIG (reference sequence). This CDR3 spans 17 amino acids. V lost 4 bases, J lost 10 bases, and 14 bases stayed unmatched. CDR3 in amino acids: CAWTGLAGGLGRGEQFF. The CDR3 nucleotides read TGTGCCTGGACGGGACTAGCGGGGGGCCTCGGGAGGGGAGAGCAGTTCTTC.

The table lists this clone with a count of one. Other DNA sequences from this sample encode an identical CDR3 as well. The chain carries TRBV5-4 and TRBJ2-1; TRBD1 might be the D (6 bases). Germline V gene sequence: CDR1 SGHNT, CDR2 YYREEE (reference sequence). This CDR3 contains 16 residues. Trimming left V 0 bases short and J 8 bases short, with 18 bases between. The CDR3 DNA reads TGTGCCAGCAGCTTGGGGTCAGGGAATTACAGGGATGAGCAGTTCTTC. Amino acid sequence: CASSLGSGNYRDEQFF. The full variable domain, with the rest looked up from reference TRBV5-4 and TRBJ2-1, is ETGVTQSPTHLIKTRGQQVTLRCSSQSGHNTVSWYQQALGQGPQFIFQYYREEENGRGNFPPRFSGLQFPNYSSELNVNALELDDSALYLCASSLGSGNYRDEQFFGPGTRLTVL.

This clone was counted once. V and J are TRBV7-8 and TRBJ2-7; 7 bases agree with TRBD2. Looked up from germline, CDR1 is SGHVS and CDR2 is FQNEAQ. Trimming took 3 bases from V and 0 from J; bases not matched to a gene: 2. The CDR3 sequence is 14 residues long. CDR3 DNA: TGTGCCAGCAGCTTGCGGGAGAGCTCCTACGAGCAGTACTTC. This translates into CASSLRESSYEQYF. Supplemented by reference TRBV7-8 and TRBJ2-7, the full variable domain reads GAGVSQSPRYKVAKRGQDVALRCDPISGHVSLFWYQQALGQGPEFLTYFQNEAQLDKSGLPSDRFFAERPEGSVSTLKIQRTQQEDSAVYLCASSLRESSYEQYFGPGTRLTVT.

This clone has only one observation. The chain carries TRBV10-1 and TRBJ1-2; weak D call: TRBD1 (5 bases). Germline CDR1 is WNHNN and CDR2 is SYGVQD (reference sequence). Between the trimmed V and J ends, which lost 9 bases and 2 bases, there was a span of 13 bases. The CDR3 totals 13 residues. The DNA for the CDR3 is TGCGCCAGTTCACGACAGTTGAACTATGGCTACACCTTC. Translation: CASSRQLNYGYTF.

The chain uses TRBV11-2 and TRBJ2-5; 7 nucleotides align to TRBD2. Germline values: CDR1 SGHAT, CDR2 FQNNGV. This CDR3 is built from 15 residues. V was pared by 2 bases and J by 2 bases, with 5 bases of the junction left unmatched. DNA of the CDR3: TGTGCCAGCAGCTTAAGGGTGGGACTACAAGAGACCCAGTACTTC. It yields the protein CASSLRVGLQETQYF.

The J gene is TRBJ2-1, the V gene TRBV14, with TRBD2 matching over 15 bases. V was pared by 4 bases and J by 0 bases, with 4 bases of the junction left unmatched. The CDR3 loop spans 18 amino acids. Germline V gives CDR1 SGHDN, CDR2 FVKESK. As DNA, the CDR3 is TGTGCCAGCAGCCGGGGACTAGCGGGAGGAAACTCCTACAATGAGCAGTTCTTC. It encodes CASSRGLAGGNSYNEQFF.

The genes are TRBV5-4 and TRBJ1-3, with D unresolved. Germline assignment: CDR1 SGHNT and CDR2 YYREEE (reference sequence). Trimming took off 4 bases at V and 0 bases at J, with 11 bases between the two ends. The CDR3 loop spans 15 amino acids. The CDR3 spells CASSRGSNSGNTIYF. The CDR3 DNA follows: TGTGCCAGCAGCCGAGGGTCCAACTCTGGAAACACCATATATTTT.

This clone has a single count. The chain uses TRBV2 and TRBJ2-5; 9 positions agree with TRBD2. V was pared by 6 bases and J by 2 bases, with 7 bases of the junction left unmatched. Germline V lookup: CDR1 SNHLY, CDR2 FYNNEI. This CDR3 is 15 amino acids long. The CDR3 is CASRWSSGVQETQYF. The CDR3 nucleotides are TGTGCCAGCAGGTGGTCTAGCGGGGTACAAGAGACCCAGTACTTC.

This clone was detected once. The chain combines TRBV19 with TRBJ1-4; no clear D gene. Trimming left V 7 bases short and J 5 bases short, with 17 bases between. There are 15 residues in the CDR3. Germline V gene lookup returns CDR1 LNHDA and CDR2 SQIVND (reference sequence). The DNA for the CDR3 is TGTGCCAGTACCCACGGGAGGAGGGCGAATGAAAAACTGTTTTTT. Translated: CASTHGRRANEKLFF.

The chain joins TRBV20-1 to TRBJ2-7, with D unresolved. Germline V lookup: CDR1 DFQATT, CDR2 SNEGSKA (reference sequence). V lost 6 bases to trimming and J lost 4 bases, with 10 bases between them. CDR3 length: 11 residues. As DNA, the CDR3 is TGCAGTGCAGCCTCGCCGTACGAGCAGTACTTC. This sequence encodes CSAASPYEQYF.

This sequence joins TRBV27 and TRBJ2-7, with D possibly being TRBD2 (6 bases). The CDR3 has 14 amino acids. Germline V gene sequence: CDR1 MNHEY, CDR2 SMNVEV (reference sequence). V was shortened by 2 bases and J by 3 bases, with 11 bases between the two germline ends. CDR3: CASSLMGGGYEQYF. The DNA for the CDR3 is TGTGCCAGCAGTTTAATGGGAGGAGGCTACGAGCAGTACTTC.

V gene TRBV28 combines with J gene TRBJ2-5; 8 nucleotides agree with TRBD1. The J segment lost 7 bases and the V segment lost 5 bases, leaving 12 bases of the junction unmatched. CDR1 is MDHEN, CDR2 SYDVKM, per germline. This CDR3 has 15 amino acids. CDR3 bases: TGTGCCAGCAGTGGGGGAATGACAGGGGTAGGGACCCAGTACTTC. It codes for CASSGGMTGVGTQYF.

This chain links TRBV6-5 with TRBJ1-5; 8 bases fit TRBD1. The trim removed 5 bases at V and 9 bases at J, leaving 12 bases unmatched. The CDR3 loop spans 15 amino acids. Germline V gives CDR1 MNHEY, CDR2 SVGAGI. CDR3 in amino acids: CASSRTGPDQGPQHF. The CDR3 DNA reads TGTGCCAGCAGTCGGACAGGGCCCGATCAGGGGCCCCAGCATTTT.